This T cell receptor beta chain came from a study of human thymus T cells. Germline V gene sequence: CDR1 SGHAT, CDR2 FQNNGV. This CDR3 has 15 residues. With V trimmed by 3 bases and J by 4 bases, 5 bases remained unmatched. The assay was immunoSEQ multiplex PCR, and TCRdb's table has in-frame clones only and misses some. The sample has about 46,000 clones, around 93% seen once. Having corrective surgery for congenital heart defects, healthy Finnish infants were the ones who donated. Only four of the eight donors provided a 0.5-1 mL blood sample. About this clone itself: Its antigen is unidentified.

Study observations and caveats: Usage of V and J genes appeared biased in thymic and blood repertoires.

This TCR came from a girl less than two years old with a congenital heart defect but otherwise immunologically healthy. Sequenced: blood. The chain recombines TRBV11-2 with TRBJ2-1; 8 positions match TRBD2. CDR3 residues: CASSLRTSSYNEQFF. The CDR3 nucleotides are TGTGCCAGCAGCTTGAGGACTAGCTCATACAATGAGCAGTTCTTC.